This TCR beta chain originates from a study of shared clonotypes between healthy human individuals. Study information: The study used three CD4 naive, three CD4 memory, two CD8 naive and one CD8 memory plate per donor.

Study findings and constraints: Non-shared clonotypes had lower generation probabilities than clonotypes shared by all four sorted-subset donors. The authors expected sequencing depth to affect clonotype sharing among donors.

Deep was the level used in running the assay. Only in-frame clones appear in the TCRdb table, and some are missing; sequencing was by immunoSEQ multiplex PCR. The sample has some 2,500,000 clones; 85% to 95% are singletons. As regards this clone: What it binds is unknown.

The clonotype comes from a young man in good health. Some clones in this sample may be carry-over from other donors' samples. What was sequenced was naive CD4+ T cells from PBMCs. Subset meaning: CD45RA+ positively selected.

Here the CDR3 DNA reads TGTGCCAGCAGCGAGGACAGGGGATCTCAGCCCCAGCATTTT. This codes for CASSEDRGSQPQHF. The V and J genes are TRBV6-1 and TRBJ1-5; TRBD1 agrees at 9 bases. V trimming: 6 bases; J trimming: 6 bases; junction bases outside the gene matches: 6. The CDR3 runs 14 residues. Germline V lookup: CDR1 MNHNS, CDR2 SASEGT.